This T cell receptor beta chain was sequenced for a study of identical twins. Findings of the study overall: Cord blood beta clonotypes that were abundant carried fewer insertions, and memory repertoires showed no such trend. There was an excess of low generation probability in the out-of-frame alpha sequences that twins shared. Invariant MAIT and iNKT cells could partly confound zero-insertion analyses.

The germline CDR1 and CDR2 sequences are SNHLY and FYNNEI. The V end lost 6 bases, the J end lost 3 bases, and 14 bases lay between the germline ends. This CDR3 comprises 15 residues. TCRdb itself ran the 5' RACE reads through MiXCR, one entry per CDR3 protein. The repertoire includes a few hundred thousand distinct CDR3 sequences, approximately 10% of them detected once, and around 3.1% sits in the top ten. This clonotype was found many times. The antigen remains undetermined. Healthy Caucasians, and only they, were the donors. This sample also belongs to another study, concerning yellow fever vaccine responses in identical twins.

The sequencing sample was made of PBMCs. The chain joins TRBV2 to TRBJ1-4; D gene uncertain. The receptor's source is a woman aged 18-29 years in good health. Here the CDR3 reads CASSLSDTPNEKLFF. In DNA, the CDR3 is TGTGCCAGCAGCCTTTCAGACACACCTAATGAAAAACTGTTTTTT.